The 3 T cell receptor beta chains reported below all come from one sample, sequenced in a study of shared clonotypes between healthy human individuals. The table came from immunoSEQ multiplex PCR; TCRdb's copy has only in-frame clones and leaves some out. The table has roughly 2.4 million clones, around 95% seen once. The source material was naive CD4+ T cells sorted from blood. Subset specified: CD45RA+ positively selected. Source of these receptors: a man aged 18 to 30 in good health.

The gene calls are TRBV2 and TRBJ2-7, with D possibly being TRBD1 or TRBD2 (5 bases each). This CDR3 comprises 11 residues. The germline V gene has CDR1 SNHLY and CDR2 FYNNEI. V was cut by 6 bases and J by 9 bases, with 12 bases left in between. The CDR3 region has the DNA TGTGCCAGCAGCAGGGACGGCGGGCAGTACTTC. Residues: CASSRDGGQYF.

J is TRBJ1-5 and V is TRBV7-3; D gene unclear. CDR1 is SGHTA, CDR2 FQGTGA, per germline. The CDR3 runs 14 residues. Deletions cut 3 bases from V and 6 bases from J, with 12 bases between. CDR3 loop: CASSFHPPRQPQHF. CDR3 nucleotides: TGTGCCAGCAGCTTCCATCCCCCTCGTCAGCCCCAGCATTTT.

The chain links TRBV19 to TRBJ1-4; the D is unclear. The CDR3 length is 12 residues. V was pared by 5 bases and J by 15 bases, with 16 bases between. Germline CDR1 LNHDA, CDR2 SQIVND (reference sequence). The CDR3 DNA follows: TGTGCCAGTAGTTCTCAAGGTTCTTTTGTGTTTTTT. It codes for CASSSQGSFVFF. Filled out from reference TRBV19 and TRBJ1-4, the complete variable domain reads DGGITQSPKYLFRKEGQNVTLSCEQNLNHDAMYWYRQDPGQGLRLIYYSQIVNDFQKGDIAEGYSVSREKKESFPLTVTSAQKNPTAFYLCASSSQGSFVFFGSGTQLSVL.